The present T cell receptor (beta chain) was sequenced within a study of shared clonotypes between healthy human individuals. Study-wide findings and caveats: As a rule, naive subsets had a larger estimated richness than memory subsets. Among four donors, roughly 5% of naive CD4 clonotypes were found in common.

About this clone itself: Its antigen is unknown.

Only in-frame clones appear in the TCRdb table, and some are missing; sequencing was by immunoSEQ multiplex PCR. The repertoire holds about 2.4 million clones, with approximately 94% as singletons. Sequenced input: naive CD4+ T cells from PBMCs. The subset is: CD45RA+ positively selected. This clonotype was sampled from a man aged 18 to 30 in good health. Some clones in this sample may be carry-over from other donors' samples.

DNA of the CDR3: TGCGCCAGCAGCCACCCCCAGAGGACTAGCGGGACGTATGGGGCCAACGTCCTGACTTTC. Amino acids: CASSHPQRTSGTYGANVLTF. The V call is TRBV4-1, the J call TRBJ2-6; the match to TRBD2 covers 12 bases. CDR3 length: 20 residues. Losses at the gene ends were 3 bases for V and 3 bases for J; bases not matched to a gene: 12. Germline V CDR1 and CDR2: MGHRA, YSYEKL.